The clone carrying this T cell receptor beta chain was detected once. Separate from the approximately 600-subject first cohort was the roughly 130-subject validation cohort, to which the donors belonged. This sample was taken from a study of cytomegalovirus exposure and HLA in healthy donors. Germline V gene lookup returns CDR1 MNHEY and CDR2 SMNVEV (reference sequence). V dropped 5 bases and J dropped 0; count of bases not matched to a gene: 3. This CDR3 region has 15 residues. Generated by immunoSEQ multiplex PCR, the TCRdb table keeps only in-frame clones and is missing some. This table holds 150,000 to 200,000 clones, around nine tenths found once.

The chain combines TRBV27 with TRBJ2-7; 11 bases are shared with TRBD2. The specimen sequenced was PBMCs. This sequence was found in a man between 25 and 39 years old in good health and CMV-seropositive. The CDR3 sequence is CASSQTSGSSYEQYF. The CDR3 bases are TGTGCCAGCAGTCAAACTAGCGGGAGCTCCTACGAGCAGTACTTC.